Presented here are 12 T cell receptor beta chains from one specimen sequenced in a study of cytomegalovirus exposure and HLA in healthy donors. A multiplex PCR was run with 60 Vbeta primers and 13 Jbeta primers. TCRdb's table, derived via immunoSEQ multiplex PCR, lists solely in-frame clones and lacks some. The data show about 110,000 clones, with around 77% seen just once and 3.5% to 5% held by the top ten. The sequenced sample was PBMCs. These receptor sequences come from a male donor in good health and CMV-seronegative.

The chain employs TRBV9 and TRBJ1-2; TRBD1 aligns across 7 bases. Germline assignment: CDR1 SGDLS and CDR2 YYNGEE. V shed 7 bases, J shed 4 bases, and the junction held 10 bases outside the gene matches. The CDR3 runs 14 residues. As DNA, the CDR3 is TGTGCCAGCGGGCGTGGACAGGAACGCTATGGCTACACCTTC. Translation gives CASGRGQERYGYTF.

The rearrangement joins TRBV5-4 to TRBJ2-3; weak D call: TRBD2 (6 bases). This CDR3 spans 16 amino acids. Trimming removed 4 bases at V and 0 bases at J, with 15 bases between. Germline lookup yields CDR1 SGHNT and CDR2 YYREEE (reference sequence). The CDR3: CASSDYSGSSTDTQYF. CDR3 coding DNA: TGTGCCAGCAGCGACTATAGCGGATCTAGCACAGATACGCAGTATTTT.

The chain employs TRBV5-1 and TRBJ1-3; D may be TRBD1 (6 bases). Trimming pared 2 bases from V and 0 bases from J, leaving 9 bases between. Germline V gene sequence: CDR1 SGHRS, CDR2 YFSETQ. This CDR3 has 15 amino acids. The CDR3 protein is CASSLQGSSGNTIYF. The CDR3 nucleotides read TGCGCCAGCAGCTTACAGGGCAGCTCTGGAAACACCATATATTTT.

Concerning this clone itself: The junction shows a germline mismatch at one end, possibly a read error. J is TRBJ2-1 and V is TRBV7-2; D possibly corresponds to TRBD2 (5 bases). This CDR3 comprises 16 residues. Germline V gene data show CDR1 as SGHTA and CDR2 as FQGNSA. The DNA for the CDR3 is TGTGCCAGCAACTTAGGGTCGGGAAAGTCCTACAATGAGCAGTTCTTC. Translating gives CASNLGSGKSYNEQFF.

V is TRBV6-5 and J is TRBJ2-3; 7 positions agree with TRBD1. Germline CDR1 MNHEY, CDR2 SVGAGI. CDR3 length: 15 amino acids. Trimming cost V 4 bases and J 6 bases; bases outside gene matches: 10. The CDR3 region is CASSSDRASRDTQYF. The CDR3 region has the DNA TGTGCCAGCAGTTCTGACAGGGCCTCAAGGGATACGCAGTATTTT.

This clone was seen a few times. The chain has TRBV28 and TRBJ2-5, with a possible D match to TRBD2 (6 bases). The J call may be in error: the DNA end matches TRBJ2-7 better. Germline V gene sequence: CDR1 MDHEN, CDR2 SYDVKM. The CDR3 loop spans 15 amino acids. CDR3 in amino acids: CASSLAGRSYHEQYF. CDR3 in DNA: TGTGCCAGCAGTTTGGCCGGGAGATCGTACCACGAGCAGTACTTC.

V is TRBV7-8 and J is TRBJ2-1, with 9 nucleotides matching TRBD2. CDR1 and CDR2 (germline): SGHVS, FQNEAQ. Germline trimming cut 6 bases from V and 2 bases from J; bases unmatched to any gene: 5. This CDR3 comprises 15 residues. The CDR3 DNA reads TGTGCCAGCAGATCACTAGCGGGCGCCTACAATGAGCAGTTCTTC. Protein product: CASRSLAGAYNEQFF.

The gene calls are TRBV7-9 and TRBJ2-5; no clear D. Trimming pared 5 bases from V and 8 bases from J, leaving 9 bases between. The CDR3 runs to 11 residues. Germline V gives CDR1 SEHNR, CDR2 FQNEAQ (reference sequence). The CDR3 spells CASSPGETQYF. Written as DNA, the CDR3 is TGTGCCAGCAGCCCCGGAGAAACCCAGTACTTC. Variable domain in full (rest from reference TRBV7-9 and TRBJ2-5): DTGVSQNPRHKITKRGQNVTFRCDPISEHNRLYWYRQTLGQGPEFLTYFQNEAQLEKSRLLSDRFSAERPKGSFSTLEIQRTEQGDSAMYLCASSPGETQYFGPGTRLLVL.

This chain connects TRBV7-2 to TRBJ1-5, with TRBD1 identical over 8 bases. V was pared by 5 bases and J by 0 bases, with 6 bases of the junction left unmatched. The CDR3 spans 16 residues. Germline V gene sequence: CDR1 SGHTA, CDR2 FQGNSA. CDR3 region: CASSTRTGHSNQPQHF. CDR3 DNA sequence: TGTGCCAGCAGCACAAGGACAGGGCATAGCAATCAGCCCCAGCATTTT.

This sequence joins TRBV5-1 and TRBJ2-1, with D uncertain. This CDR3 has 14 residues. CDR1 is SGHRS, CDR2 YFSETQ, per germline. The V and J ends lost 2 bases and 2 bases respectively, with 8 bases between them. The CDR3 loop reads CASSFGGTYNEQFF. The CDR3, as DNA: TGCGCCAGCAGCTTTGGCGGAACCTACAATGAGCAGTTCTTC.

V is TRBV27 and J is TRBJ1-1; D unclear. Trimming removed 11 bases at V and 0 bases at J, with 13 bases between. This CDR3 contains 13 residues. Germline CDR1 and CDR2: MNHEY and SMNVEV (reference sequence). The CDR3 region has the DNA TGTGCCCGCCGACAATATATGAACACTGAAGCTTTCTTT. Protein: CARRQYMNTEAFF.

The rearrangement links TRBV19 to TRBJ1-1, with D uncertain. Per germline, CDR1 LNHDA and CDR2 SQIVND (reference sequence). CDR3 length: 13 amino acids. Trimming stripped 1 base from V and 6 bases from J, with 9 bases between. As DNA, the CDR3 is TGTGCCAGTAGTATAGTGCGCCACCCTGAAGCTTTCTTT. This gives the protein CASSIVRHPEAFF.